The T cell receptor beta chain under discussion was sequenced for a study of regulatory T cells in long-lasting Graves disease. Points from the study as a whole: The study examined only peripheral blood, not thyroid tissue.

Time point indicated: newly diagnosed GD, antithyroid drugs for less than 3 months. The TCR library was made from RNA that had been extracted from PBMCs in TRIzol. Construction of the TCR beta libraries employed iRepertoire HTBI primers in conjunction with Arm-PCR of CDR3 regions. TCRdb reprocessed the multiplex PCR reads with MiXCR, giving one entry per CDR3 protein. Of 200,000 to 250,000 distinct CDR3 sequences listed, around 18% were seen once; the top ten hold less than 25%. Trimming shortened V by 2 bases and J by 0 bases, and 11 bases separated the two germline ends. This CDR3 is 15 amino acids long. Germline lookup yields CDR1 SGHTA and CDR2 FQGNSA. A remark on this clonotype: Its specificity is not known.

The chain combines TRBV7-2 with TRBJ2-7, with D perhaps being TRBD1 or TRBD2 (5 bases each). The sample here was peripheral blood mononuclear cells (PBMCs), taken at new diagnosis, from a patient treated with antithyroid drugs. This TCR was recovered from a female donor with Graves disease. CDR3 nucleotide sequence: TGTGCCAGCAGCTTAAAAGCCGGGACCTCCTACGAGCAGTACTTC. It is translated as CASSLKAGTSYEQYF.